Listed below are T cell receptor beta chains from one sample, sequenced in a study of blood T cell repertoires in COVID-19. The repertoire was sequenced with immunoSEQ multiplex PCR; TCRdb's copy has only in-frame clones and lacks some. The profile shows about 120,000 clones, 78% of them singletons. Material: peripheral blood. The receptors shown here come from a man between 65 and 85 years old with acute or convalescent COVID-19. CDR3s include the opening cysteine and the closing phenylalanine or tryptophan. Fields, in order: J gene, D gene, clone size, V gene, CDR3 DNA, CDR3 protein. A D gene is named only where the DNA matches it firmly. Rows may omit the clone size; those that give it use once, few, many or a size class.

>TRBJ1-3|-|-|TRBV3-1/TRBV3-2
TGTGCCAGCAGCCCAACAGGGCTCTCTGGAAACACCATATATTTT
CASSPTGLSGNTIYF
>TRBJ2-3|TRBD1|-|TRBV18
TGTGCCAGCTCTAGGGCAGGGGGCCTCACAGATACGCAGTATTTT
CASSRAGGLTDTQYF
>TRBJ2-7|TRBD1|-|TRBV6-5
TGTGCCAGCAGTTACAACCGGGACAGTTACGAGCAGTACTTC
CASSYNRDSYEQYF
>TRBJ1-2|-|-|TRBV6-2/TRBV6-3
TGTGCCAGCAGTTATAACAGACGCAACTATGGCTACACCTTC
CASSYNRRNYGYTF
>TRBJ2-2|TRBD2|-|TRBV7-3
TGTGCCAGCAGCTTACGGAGTAGCGGGGGCTCGAACACCGGGGAGCTGTTTTTT
CASSLRSSGGSNTGELFF
>TRBJ2-7|-|-|TRBV2
TGTGCCGGCGCCGGGACTCGCGGCTACGAGCAGTACTTC
CAGAGTRGYEQYF
>TRBJ1-5|TRBD1|few|TRBV6-6
TGTGCCAGCAGGGAGGGACAGGAGAATCAGCCCCAGCATTTT
CASREGQENQPQHF
>TRBJ1-2|-|-|TRBV4-1
TGCGCCAGCAGCGGAGGGACGCCTCCTCGGGGCTACACCTTC
CASSGGTPPRGYTF
>TRBJ1-2|-|-|TRBV3-1/TRBV3-2
TGTGCCAGCAGACAGGGAAATGGTGGCTACACCTTC
CASRQGNGGYTF
>TRBJ1-6|-|-|TRBV4-2
TGTGCCAGCAGCCAAGATAGAACAGGGTATTCACCCCTCCACTTT
CASSQDRTGYSPLHF
>TRBJ1-4|-|few|TRBV7-8
TGTGCCAGCAGATCTGCAACTAATGAAAAACTGTTTTTT
CASRSATNEKLFF
>TRBJ1-4|-|-|TRBV18
TGTGCCAGCTCACCGACCCGAGGGCGATATGAAAAACTGTTTTTT
CASSPTRGRYEKLFF
>TRBJ2-7|TRBD2|-|TRBV7-7
TGTGCCAGCAGCTTATTAGGCGGGGGCGAGCAGTACTTC
CASSLLGGGEQYF
>TRBJ1-6|TRBD1|-|TRBV5-4
TGTGCCAGCAGCTTGGTGGACAGGGAGTATAATTCACCCCTCCACTTT
CASSLVDREYNSPLHF
>TRBJ2-2|-|-|TRBV3-1/TRBV3-2
TGTGCCAGCTGGGGCGGGGGCGCCGGGGAGCTGTTTTTT
CASWGGGAGELFF
>TRBJ1-3|-|-|TRBV4-1
TGCGCCAGCAGCCAAGATCTTAGAAACACCATATATTTT
CASSQDLRNTIYF
>TRBJ1-2|TRBD1|few|TRBV3-1/TRBV3-2
TGTGCCAGCAGCCAAGGATTCGGACAGGGGAACGGCTACACCTTC
CASSQGFGQGNGYTF
>TRBJ2-3|-|once|TRBV9
TGTGCCAGCAGCGGATCTAGCTCTCGCACAGATACGCAGTATTTT
CASSGSSSRTDTQYF
>TRBJ2-6|-|-|TRBV27
TGTGCCAGCAGTCCGTCCTGGGCCAACGTCCTGACTTTC
CASSPSWANVLTF
>TRBJ2-5|TRBD2|-|TRBV30
TGTGCCTGGAGTGTGGGGGGGATCCAAGAGACCCAGTACTTC
CAWSVGGIQETQYF
>TRBJ1-1|-|few|TRBV20-1
TGCAGTGCTAGTAGTAATCTTAACGAGGCTTTCTTT
CSASSNLNEAFF
>TRBJ1-4|-|-|TRBV3-1/TRBV3-2
TGTGCCAGCAGCCAAGACAACAGCCTTCTTGGGAAACTGTTTTTT
CASSQDNSLLGKLFF
>TRBJ2-7|-|-|TRBV15
TGTGCCACCAGCAGAGTTCCGGACTTGTACGAGCAGTACTTC
CATSRVPDLYEQYF
>TRBJ2-3|TRBD2|-|TRBV3-1/TRBV3-2
TGTGCCAGCAACCTCAACCGGGGGGTCACGAGCACAGATACGCAGTATTTT
CASNLNRGVTSTDTQYF
>TRBJ1-3|-|-|TRBV5-6
TGTGCCAGCAGCTTGGCGGCGGTAGCTGGAAACACCATATATTTT
CASSLAAVAGNTIYF
>TRBJ1-1|-|once|TRBV20-1
TGCAGTGCTAGTGGCGGAGGGTCTCCGCTGAACACTGAAGCTTTCTTT
CSASGGGSPLNTEAFF
>TRBJ1-2|TRBD1|-|TRBV19
TGTGCCAGTAGCAAACCGGGACAGCCTGATAACTATGGCTACACCTTC
CASSKPGQPDNYGYTF
>TRBJ1-1|-|-|TRBV6-6
TGTGCCAGCAGGCAGGGATCGAACACTGAAGCTTTCTTT
CASRQGSNTEAFF
>TRBJ1-2|-|-|TRBV9
TGTGCCAGCAGCGTAGCAGGGGAAGGCTATGGCTACACCTTC
CASSVAGEGYGYTF
>TRBJ2-5|TRBD1|-|TRBV18
TGTGCCAGCTCACCTGGACAGGGGGCACGGCAAGAGACCCAGTACTTC
CASSPGQGARQETQYF
>TRBJ1-6|TRBD1|few|TRBV4-3
TGCGCCAGCAGCCAACTGGGACAGGCGTATAATTCACCCCTCCACTTT
CASSQLGQAYNSPLHF
>TRBJ2-3|-|-|TRBV12-5
TGTGCTAGTGGCCAGTTCCCTGGGGGGATCACAGATACGCAGTATTTT
CASGQFPGGITDTQYF
>TRBJ1-2|TRBD1|-|TRBV6-5
TGTGCCAGCAGCCGCAGTCCGGGACAGGGCCATGGCTACACCTTC
CASSRSPGQGHGYTF
>TRBJ1-3|-|-|TRBV14
TGTGCCAGCAGCCGAACTTTTTCTGGAAACACCATATATTTT
CASSRTFSGNTIYF
>TRBJ1-3|-|-|TRBV10-3
TGTGCCATCAGTGACAGGTCAACCGACTCTGGAAACACCATATATTTT
CAISDRSTDSGNTIYF
>TRBJ1-2|-|-|TRBV4-2
TGTGCCAGCAGCCAAGTTGGACAGCCTAACTATGGCTACACCTTC
CASSQVGQPNYGYTF
>TRBJ2-1|-|-|TRBV11-1
TGTGCCAGCAGCTTAGCAACCGGGACTCATTACAATGAGCAGTTCTTC
CASSLATGTHYNEQFF
>TRBJ1-6|-|few|TRBV7-2
TGTGCCAGCAGCTTATTTCGGAGGGATTCACCCCTCCACTTT
CASSLFRRDSPLHF
>TRBJ2-3|-|-|TRBV4-2
TGTGCCAGCAGCCAAGATCAGGGACATAATACGCAGTATTTT
CASSQDQGHNTQYF
>TRBJ2-3|-|-|TRBV9
TGTGCCAGCAGCGTAAAGCAGGGAACAGATACGCAGTATTTT
CASSVKQGTDTQYF
>TRBJ1-3|-|-|TRBV5-1
TGCGCCAGCAGCTTGGTAGCAGCCTCTGGAAACACCATATATTTT
CASSLVAASGNTIYF
>TRBJ1-3|-|-|TRBV9
TGTGCCAGCAGCGCAGCCAGCCCGACAGTTACAACAGGGAACACCATATATTTT
CASSAASPTVTTGNTIYF
>TRBJ1-1|TRBD1|-|TRBV5-1
TGCGCCAGCAGCGTGGCTGGGACAGGTAATGAAGCTTTCTTT
CASSVAGTGNEAFF
>TRBJ1-6|TRBD1|once|TRBV10-3
TGTGCCATCAGTGAGTTGAGGACAGGGGATAATTCACCCCTCCACTTT
CAISELRTGDNSPLHF
>TRBJ2-7|TRBD1|once|TRBV5-6
TGTGCCAGCAGCGACGTCCGGGACAGGGGATCCCACGAGCAGTACTTC
CASSDVRDRGSHEQYF